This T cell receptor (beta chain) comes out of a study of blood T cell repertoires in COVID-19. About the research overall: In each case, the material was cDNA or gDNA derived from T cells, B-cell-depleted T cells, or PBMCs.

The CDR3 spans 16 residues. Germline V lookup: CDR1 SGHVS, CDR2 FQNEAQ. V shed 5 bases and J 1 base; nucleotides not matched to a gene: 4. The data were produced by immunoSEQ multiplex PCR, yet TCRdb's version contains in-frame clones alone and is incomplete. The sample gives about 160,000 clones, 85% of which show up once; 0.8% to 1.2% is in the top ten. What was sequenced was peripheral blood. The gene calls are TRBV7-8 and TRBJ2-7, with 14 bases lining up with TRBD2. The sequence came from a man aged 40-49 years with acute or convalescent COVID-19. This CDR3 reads CASSRGLAGGSYEQYF. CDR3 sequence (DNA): TGTGCCAGCAGCCGAGGACTAGCGGGGGGATCCTACGAGCAGTACTTC.